The 5 T cell receptor beta chains reported below all come from one sample, sequenced in a study of cytomegalovirus exposure and HLA in healthy donors. It was with 60 Vbeta and 13 Jbeta primers that the PCR ran. TCRdb's copy holds only in-frame clones and misses some; the assay was immunoSEQ multiplex PCR. Among about 100,000 clones listed, approximately 77% were seen once. Sample: PBMCs. These receptor sequences come from a male donor in good health and CMV-seropositive.

This chain uses TRBV29-1 with TRBJ2-6; tentatively, D is TRBD1 (6 bases). V lost 1 base, J lost 4 bases, and 11 bases lay in between. The CDR3 is 15 amino acids. The V gene's germline CDR1 is SQVTM and CDR2 ANQGSEA. The CDR3 loop is CSVEVPGAGANVLTF. Written as DNA, the CDR3 is TGCAGCGTTGAAGTACCAGGGGCCGGGGCCAACGTCCTGACTTTC.

The rearrangement links TRBV10-3 to TRBJ2-2; TRBD1 agrees at 9 bases. Germline V gene data show CDR1 as ENHRY and CDR2 as SYGVKD. The CDR3 loop spans 16 amino acids. Germline trimming cut 4 bases from V and 5 bases from J; bases unmatched to any gene: 8. CDR3 region: CAISGPGQGLTGELFF. The CDR3 nucleotides read TGTGCCATCAGTGGACCGGGACAGGGATTGACCGGGGAGCTGTTTTTT.

This clone was found a few times. V and J are TRBV5-6 and TRBJ2-5; D gene uncertain. The J call is uncertain, as TRBJ2-7 better fits the DNA end. CDR1 and CDR2 from the germline V gene are SGHDT and YYEEEE. CDR3 size: 12 residues. The CDR3 region is CASSLNRYEQYF. CDR3 DNA sequence: TGTGCCAGCAGCTTGAATAGATACGAGCAGTACTTC.

CDR3 residues: CASSLRSLAVYNEQFF. The CDR3 region has the DNA TGTGCCAGCAGCTTACGGTCCCTAGCGGTCTACAATGAGCAGTTCTTC. The chain links TRBV11-3 to TRBJ2-1; the match to TRBD2 covers 7 bases. Germline trimming cut 2 bases from V and 3 bases from J; bases unmatched to any gene: 7. Germline V gene lookup returns CDR1 SGHNT and CDR2 YENEEA. The CDR3 covers 16 residues.

This clone was observed once. The gene calls are TRBV19 and TRBJ1-5; D not certain. This CDR3 spans 16 amino acids. V was clipped by 5 bases and J by 1 base, with 15 bases between them. The germline V gene has CDR1 LNHDA and CDR2 SQIVND (reference sequence). The CDR3 coding sequence is TGTGCCAGTAGTCCAGCCGGTGGGCACAGCAATCAGCCCCAGCATTTT. Translation: CASSPAGGHSNQPQHF.